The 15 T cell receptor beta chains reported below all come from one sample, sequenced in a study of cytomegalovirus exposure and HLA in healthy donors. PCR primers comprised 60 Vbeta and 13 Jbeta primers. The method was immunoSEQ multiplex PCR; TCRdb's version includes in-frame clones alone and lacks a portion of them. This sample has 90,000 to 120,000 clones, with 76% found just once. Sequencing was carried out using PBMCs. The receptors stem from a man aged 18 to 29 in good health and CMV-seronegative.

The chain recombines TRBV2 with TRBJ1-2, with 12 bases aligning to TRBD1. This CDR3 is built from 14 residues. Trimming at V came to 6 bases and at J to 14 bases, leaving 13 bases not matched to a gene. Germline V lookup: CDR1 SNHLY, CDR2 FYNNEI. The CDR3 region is CASRNAGTGGRGTF. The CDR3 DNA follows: TGTGCCAGCAGGAACGCCGGGACAGGGGGCCGGGGAACCTTC.

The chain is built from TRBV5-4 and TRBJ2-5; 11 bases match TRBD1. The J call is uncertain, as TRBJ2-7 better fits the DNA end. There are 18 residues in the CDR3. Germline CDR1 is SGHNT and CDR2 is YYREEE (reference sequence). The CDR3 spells CASSPRTGGPISSYEQYF. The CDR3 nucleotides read TGTGCCAGCAGCCCCCGGACAGGGGGCCCAATCTCCTCCTACGAGCAGTACTTC.

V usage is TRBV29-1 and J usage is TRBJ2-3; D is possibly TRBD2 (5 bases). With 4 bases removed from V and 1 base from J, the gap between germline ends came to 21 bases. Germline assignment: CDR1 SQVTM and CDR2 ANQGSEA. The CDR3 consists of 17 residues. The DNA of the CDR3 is TGCAGCGTTGGACTTCTAGGCCCCTTCGGGGGCACAGATACGCAGTATTTT. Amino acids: CSVGLLGPFGGTDTQYF.

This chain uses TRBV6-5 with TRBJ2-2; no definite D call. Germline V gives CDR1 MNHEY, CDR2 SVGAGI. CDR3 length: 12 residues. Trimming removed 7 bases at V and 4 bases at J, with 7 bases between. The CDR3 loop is CASTTTTGELFF. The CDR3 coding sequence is TGTGCCAGCACCACAACCACCGGGGAGCTGTTTTTT.

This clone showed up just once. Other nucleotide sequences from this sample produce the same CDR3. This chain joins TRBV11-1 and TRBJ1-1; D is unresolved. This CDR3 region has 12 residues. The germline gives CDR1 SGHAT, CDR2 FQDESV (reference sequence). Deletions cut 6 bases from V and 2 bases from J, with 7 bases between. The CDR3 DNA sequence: TGTGCCAGCAGTCTGAGTAACACTGAAGCTTTCTTT. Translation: CASSLSNTEAFF.

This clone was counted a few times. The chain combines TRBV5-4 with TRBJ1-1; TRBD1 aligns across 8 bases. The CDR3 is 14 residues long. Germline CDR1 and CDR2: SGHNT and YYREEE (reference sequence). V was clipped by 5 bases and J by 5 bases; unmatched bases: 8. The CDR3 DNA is TGTGCCAGCAGACGGACAGGGAGGCCTACTGAAGCTTTCTTT. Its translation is CASRRTGRPTEAFF.

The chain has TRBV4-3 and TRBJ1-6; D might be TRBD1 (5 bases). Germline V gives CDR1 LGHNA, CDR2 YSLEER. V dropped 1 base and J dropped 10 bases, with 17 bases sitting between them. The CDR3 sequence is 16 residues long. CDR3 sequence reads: CASSQVAGPSGSPLHF. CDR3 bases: TGCGCCAGCAGCCAAGTTGCGGGACCTTCGGGATCACCCCTCCACTTT.

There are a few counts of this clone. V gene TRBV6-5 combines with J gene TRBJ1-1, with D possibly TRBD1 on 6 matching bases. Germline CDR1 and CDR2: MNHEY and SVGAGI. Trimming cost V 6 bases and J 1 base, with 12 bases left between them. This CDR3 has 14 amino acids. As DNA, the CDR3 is TGTGCCAGCAGCCTCGCGGGGGCGAACACTGAAGCTTTCTTT. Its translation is CASSLAGANTEAFF.

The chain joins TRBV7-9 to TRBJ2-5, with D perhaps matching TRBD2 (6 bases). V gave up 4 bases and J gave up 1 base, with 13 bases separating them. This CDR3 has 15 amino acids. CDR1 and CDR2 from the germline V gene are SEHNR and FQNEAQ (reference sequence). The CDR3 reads CASSSYGGPQETQYF. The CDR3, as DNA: TGTGCCAGCAGCTCATACGGGGGACCCCAAGAGACCCAGTACTTC.

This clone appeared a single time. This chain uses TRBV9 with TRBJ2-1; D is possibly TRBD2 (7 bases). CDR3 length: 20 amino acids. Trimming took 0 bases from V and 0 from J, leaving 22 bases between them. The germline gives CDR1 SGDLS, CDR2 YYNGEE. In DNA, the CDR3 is TGTGCCAGCAGCGTAGGGGGGGGCGCGGGGTACAGGAGCTCCTACAATGAGCAGTTCTTC. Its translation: CASSVGGGAGYRSSYNEQFF.

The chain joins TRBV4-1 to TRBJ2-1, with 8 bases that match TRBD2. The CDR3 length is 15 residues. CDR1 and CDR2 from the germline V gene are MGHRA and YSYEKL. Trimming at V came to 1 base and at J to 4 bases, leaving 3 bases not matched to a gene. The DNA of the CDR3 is TGCGCCAGCAGCCAAGTTACTAGCGGTTACAATGAGCAGTTCTTC. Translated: CASSQVTSGYNEQFF.

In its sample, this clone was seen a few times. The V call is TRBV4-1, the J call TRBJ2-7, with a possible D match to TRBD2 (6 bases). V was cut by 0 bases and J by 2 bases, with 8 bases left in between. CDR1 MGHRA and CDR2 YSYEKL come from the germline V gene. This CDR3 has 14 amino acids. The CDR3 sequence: CASSQESGAYEQYF. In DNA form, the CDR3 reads TGCGCCAGCAGCCAAGAGTCGGGGGCCTACGAGCAGTACTTC.

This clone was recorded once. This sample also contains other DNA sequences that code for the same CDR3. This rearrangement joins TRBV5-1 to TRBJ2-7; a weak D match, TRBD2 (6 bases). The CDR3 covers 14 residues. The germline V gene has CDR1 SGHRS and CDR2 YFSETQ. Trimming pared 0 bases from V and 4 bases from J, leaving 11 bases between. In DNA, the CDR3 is TGCGCCAGCAGCTTGGGGGGAGGAGGTTACGAGCAGTACTTC. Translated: CASSLGGGGYEQYF.

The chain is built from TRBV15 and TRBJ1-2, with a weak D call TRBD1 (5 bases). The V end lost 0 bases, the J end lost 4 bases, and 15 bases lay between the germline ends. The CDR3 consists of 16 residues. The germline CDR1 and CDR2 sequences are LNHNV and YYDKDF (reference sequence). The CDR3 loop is CATSRDGTGSGYGYTF. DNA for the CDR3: TGTGCCACCAGCAGAGACGGGACTGGTTCAGGCTATGGCTACACCTTC.

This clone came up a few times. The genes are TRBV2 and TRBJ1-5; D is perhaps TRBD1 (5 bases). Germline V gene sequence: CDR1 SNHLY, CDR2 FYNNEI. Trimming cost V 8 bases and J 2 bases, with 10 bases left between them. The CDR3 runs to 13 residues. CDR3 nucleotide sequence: TGTGCCAGCCAATCCAGGGGCAATCAGCCCCAGCATTTT. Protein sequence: CASQSRGNQPQHF.